The 16 T cell receptor beta chains in this list originate from one sample, sequenced in a study of persistence of HIV-infected CD4 T cells. These receptors' antigens are unknown. The immunoSEQ assay was version 4, run in survey mode. Here immunoSEQ multiplex PCR was the method, and the copy in TCRdb shows in-frame clones only, minus some. Of 25,000 to 30,000 clones listed, roughly 82% are singletons. Stimulation used about 9.2 ug/mL lysate from CMV-infected fibroblasts. Memory cells lacking CD40L and CD69 with high CD45RO were sorted. The sequenced sample was CD4+ T cells sorted from PBMCs after approximately 19-hour stimulation, obtained from a patient who received antiretroviral therapy. Receptors were obtained from an adult man with HIV who was CMV-seropositive.

The chain links TRBV5-1 to TRBJ2-5, with no clear D. Germline V gene sequence: CDR1 SGHRS, CDR2 YFSETQ. This CDR3 spans 12 amino acids. Trimming took 3 bases from V and 0 from J, leaving 3 bases between them. As DNA, the CDR3 is TGCGCCAGCAGCTACTACCAAGAGACCCAGTACTTC. It specifies CASSYYQETQYF.

The V call is TRBV4-2, the J call TRBJ1-4; TRBD1 is a possible D gene (6 bases). Germline V CDR1 and CDR2: LGHNA, YNFKEQ. CDR3 length equals 15 residues. The V and J ends lost 4 bases and 0 bases respectively, with 9 bases between them. The CDR3 sequence: CASSPRGSTNEKLFF. The CDR3 DNA follows: TGTGCCAGCAGCCCCAGGGGATCAACTAATGAAAAACTGTTTTTT.

The chain has TRBV28 and TRBJ2-7, with TRBD1 as a possible D gene (6 bases). The germline V and J ends were trimmed by 5 bases and 3 bases, with 17 bases remaining between them. The CDR3 sequence is 15 residues long. Germline CDR1 reads MDHEN; CDR2 reads SYDVKM. CDR3 in amino acids: CASSNRGSSRYEQYF. CDR3 DNA: TGTGCCAGCAGTAATAGGGGGAGTTCTCGCTACGAGCAGTACTTC.

The V and J genes are TRBV5-1 and TRBJ2-7; 11 bases line up with TRBD1. CDR3 length: 15 amino acids. Per germline, CDR1 SGHRS and CDR2 YFSETQ. Trimming at V came to 4 bases and at J to 2 bases, leaving 5 bases not matched to a gene. CDR3 region: CASSPGGQGAYEQYF. The CDR3, as DNA: TGCGCCAGCAGCCCCGGGGGACAGGGGGCCTACGAGCAGTACTTC.

The gene calls are TRBV6-4 and TRBJ2-2, with D hard to call. Trimming took 8 bases from V and 2 from J, leaving 9 bases between them. From germline, CDR1 is MRHNA and CDR2 SNTAGT. The CDR3 is made up of 13 amino acids. The CDR3 loop is CASRLDNTGELFF. The CDR3 region has the DNA TGTGCCAGCCGGCTCGATAACACCGGGGAGCTGTTTTTT.

The J gene is TRBJ1-2, the V gene TRBV2; perhaps TRBD1 as D (5 bases). CDR1 is SNHLY and CDR2 is FYNNEI in the germline V gene. Between the trimmed V and J ends, which lost 4 bases and 6 bases, there was a span of 9 bases. CDR3 length: 12 residues. The CDR3 protein is CASSASGNGYTF. Here the CDR3 DNA reads TGTGCCAGCAGTGCCTCAGGGAATGGCTACACCTTC.

J is TRBJ1-1 and V is TRBV6-5; D gene uncertain. Germline CDR1 reads MNHEY; CDR2 reads SVGAGI. The CDR3 consists of 13 residues. V lost 6 bases to trimming and J lost 5 bases, with 13 bases between them. The CDR3 here is CASRRASMTEAFF. The CDR3 coding sequence is TGTGCCAGCAGGAGGGCCTCTATGACTGAAGCTTTCTTT.

The V gene is TRBV7-7, the J gene TRBJ2-7; the D call may be TRBD1 or TRBD2 (5 bases each). The V gene's germline CDR1 is SSHAT and CDR2 FNYEAQ (reference sequence). The CDR3 length is 13 residues. The germline V and J ends were trimmed by 2 bases and 3 bases, with 8 bases remaining between them. The CDR3 DNA sequence: TGTGCCAGCAGCTTAAGGGACGGCTACGAGCAGTACTTC. Translated: CASSLRDGYEQYF.

The chain carries TRBV11-3 and TRBJ2-2, with a tentative D call TRBD1 (6 bases). Germline V CDR1 and CDR2: SGHNT, YENEEA. CDR3 length equals 13 residues. Between the trimmed V and J ends, which lost 2 bases and 6 bases, there was a span of 7 bases. DNA of the CDR3: TGTGCCAGCAGCTTAAACAGGGCCGGGGAGCTGTTTTTT. Protein: CASSLNRAGELFF.

This clone was recorded a few times. This rearrangement joins TRBV28 to TRBJ2-4; 12 bases map to TRBD2. Germline CDR1 MDHEN, CDR2 SYDVKM. V lost 3 bases and J lost 0; bases outside the gene matches: 6. This CDR3 has 18 amino acids. The CDR3: CASSLPRTSGVAKNIQYF. Written as DNA, the CDR3 is TGTGCCAGCAGTTTGCCCCGGACTAGCGGGGTAGCCAAAAACATTCAGTACTTC.

The genes are TRBV6-5 and TRBJ1-2, with 7 bases matching TRBD1. The CDR3 consists of 13 residues. CDR1 is MNHEY, CDR2 SVGAGI, per germline. The V and J ends lost 7 bases and 5 bases, in that order; junction bases with no gene match: 7. CDR3 DNA: TGTGCCAGCACCGGACAGGACGCTTATGGCTACACCTTC. Protein: CASTGQDAYGYTF.

By frequency in the sample, this clone is medium-sized. This chain links TRBV7-9 with TRBJ1-1; no definite D call. The V gene's germline CDR1 is SEHNR and CDR2 FQNEAQ (reference sequence). CDR3 length: 12 residues. Trimming left V 5 bases short and J 6 bases short, with 10 bases between. Here the CDR3 reads CASSRRRAEAFF. The DNA of the CDR3 is TGTGCCAGCAGCCGGCGGCGCGCTGAAGCTTTCTTT.

This chain joins TRBV19 and TRBJ1-1, with TRBD1 as a possible D gene (6 bases). Trimming took 4 bases from V and 0 from J, leaving 15 bases between them. The CDR3 is 16 residues long. CDR1 is LNHDA and CDR2 is SQIVND in the germline V gene (reference sequence). Here the CDR3 reads CASSTGVTGMNTEAFF. CDR3 DNA sequence: TGTGCCAGTAGTACCGGGGTGACAGGCATGAACACTGAAGCTTTCTTT.

The rearrangement joins TRBV5-1 to TRBJ1-4; possible D gene TRBD1, 5 bases. The V and J ends lost 2 bases and 7 bases respectively, with 18 bases between them. Germline V gene lookup returns CDR1 SGHRS and CDR2 YFSETQ. The CDR3 contains 16 residues. CDR3 protein: CASSFGGGNSGEKLFF. In DNA, the CDR3 is TGCGCCAGCAGCTTCGGGGGAGGGAATAGTGGTGAAAAACTGTTTTTT.

The chain employs TRBV6-5 and TRBJ2-7; weak D call: TRBD1 (5 bases). This CDR3 region has 13 residues. V lost 6 bases and J 6 bases, leaving 15 bases between the germline ends. In germline, CDR1 is MNHEY, CDR2 SVGAGI. Here the CDR3 DNA reads TGTGCCAGCAGGACACTCGGACAAAGCGAGCAGTACTTC. Protein product: CASRTLGQSEQYF.

This rearrangement joins TRBV5-1 to TRBJ2-2, with D maybe TRBD1 (5 bases). Looked up from germline, CDR1 is SGHRS and CDR2 is YFSETQ. The CDR3 extends over 16 amino acids. Deletions cut 4 bases from V and 1 base from J, with 14 bases between. The CDR3 DNA reads TGCGCCAGCAGCCCGTCAGGACAACAGAACACCGGGGAGCTGTTTTTT. Translating gives CASSPSGQQNTGELFF.